The present entry profiles one TCR beta chain with its context. Its antigen remains unidentified. The sample is drawn from a study of circulating and synovial CD4+ cells in juvenile arthritis. This table comes from immunoSEQ multiplex PCR, and its TCRdb copy is limited to in-frame clones, with some not included. This sample yields under 35,000 clones, of which around 93% are seen a single time; 2.5% to 3% belongs to the top ten. Study results and caveats: Bulk blood CD4 samples held at least an order of magnitude more or fewer genomes than CPL.

V was trimmed by 3 bases and J by 2 bases, leaving 13 bases between them. The CDR3 is 15 amino acids. Germline CDR1 reads MDHEN; CDR2 reads SYDVKM. The clonotype comes from a human donor with juvenile idiopathic arthritis. The material sequenced was CD4+ T cells from blood. The chain uses TRBV28 and TRBJ2-5, with D perhaps matching TRBD1 (5 bases). For the CDR3, the DNA is TGTGCCAGCAGTTTCATTGGGGCTTGGCAAGAGACCCAGTACTTC. It encodes CASSFIGAWQETQYF.